Shown below are 23 T cell receptor beta chains from a single sample sequenced in a study of T cell changes during pregnancy in multiple sclerosis. Sequenced by immunoSEQ multiplex PCR; TCRdb stores in-frame clones only, minus some. Counted here are approximately 42,000 clones, 80% to 85% occurring once; the ten biggest clones make up 0.55% to 0.65%. Sequencing used CD4+ T cells from peripheral blood mononuclear cells, obtained before pregnancy. These receptor sequences come from a female donor with multiple sclerosis, enrolled in a pregnancy study.

V gene TRBV27 combines with J gene TRBJ2-1, with 10 bases aligning to TRBD1. Germline CDR1 reads MNHEY; CDR2 reads SMNVEV (reference sequence). The CDR3 is made up of 14 amino acids. After removal of 8 bases from V and 3 bases from J, the junction contained 4 bases not matched to a gene. CDR3 in DNA: TGTGCCAGCCAAAGGGACAGGGGCTACAATGAGCAGTTCTTC. It encodes CASQRDRGYNEQFF.

J is TRBJ1-3 and V is TRBV7-2; D unclear. The V and J ends lost 5 bases and 4 bases respectively, with 12 bases between them. Germline V gene sequence: CDR1 SGHTA, CDR2 FQGNSA. CDR3 length: 14 amino acids. This CDR3 reads CASSLTITGNTIYF. CDR3 in DNA: TGTGCCAGCAGCCTTACAATAACCGGAAACACCATATATTTT.

The chain links TRBV30 to TRBJ2-3; 10 bases agree with TRBD1. The CDR3 length is 16 residues. J gave up 4 bases and V 3 bases, and 10 bases lay outside the gene matches. CDR1 and CDR2 from the germline V gene are GTSNPN and SVGIG (reference sequence). The CDR3: CAWSRPGQGNPDTQYF. The CDR3 DNA reads as TGTGCCTGGAGCAGGCCGGGACAGGGGAACCCAGATACGCAGTATTTT.

The gene calls are TRBV13 and TRBJ2-2; 9 bases map to TRBD1. V lost 2 bases to trimming and J lost 1 base; unmatched junction nucleotides: 5. Per germline, CDR1 PRHDT and CDR2 FYEKMQ (reference sequence). This CDR3 is 17 amino acids long. The CDR3 protein is CASSLSTGGLNTGELFF. CDR3 coding DNA: TGTGCCAGCAGCTTATCAACAGGGGGCTTGAACACCGGGGAGCTGTTTTTT. Using reference TRBV13 and TRBJ2-2 for the parts outside the CDR3, the full variable domain is AAGVIQSPRHLIKEKRETATLKCYPIPRHDTVYWYQQGPGQDPQFLISFYEKMQSDKGSIPDRFSAQQFSDYHSELNMSSLELGDSALYFCASSLSTGGLNTGELFFGEGSRLTVL.

The chain combines TRBV7-3 with TRBJ2-2; maybe TRBD1 (5 bases). CDR1 is SGHTA and CDR2 is FQGTGA in the germline V gene. The CDR3 length is 14 residues. V was pared by 4 bases and J by 2 bases, with 8 bases between. CDR3 protein: CASSSQGNTGELFF. CDR3 DNA sequence: TGTGCCAGCAGCTCCCAGGGAAACACCGGGGAGCTGTTTTTT.

The chain joins TRBV11-2 to TRBJ1-5; no definite D call. From germline, CDR1 is SGHAT and CDR2 FQNNGV. The CDR3 sequence is 13 residues long. The V end was cut by 6 bases, the J end by 6 bases, with 12 bases between. The CDR3 DNA reads TGTGCCAGCAGTACGGCGGCCGGTCAGCCCCAGCATTTT. The encoded protein is CASSTAAGQPQHF.

This clone was seen more than once but under ten times. The V call is TRBV5-1, the J call TRBJ1-2; 8 bases are shared with TRBD1. This CDR3 has 14 residues. V lost 6 bases, J lost 3 bases, and 7 bases stayed unmatched. Germline CDR1 SGHRS, CDR2 YFSETQ. CDR3 nucleotide sequence: TGCGCCAGCAACGAACAGGGGGAGCACTATGGCTACACCTTC. Translating it yields CASNEQGEHYGYTF.

J is TRBJ1-2 and V is TRBV6-1; the match to TRBD1 covers 8 bases. This CDR3 is built from 14 residues. Trimming at V came to 6 bases and at J to 8 bases, leaving 11 bases not matched to a gene. Germline lookup yields CDR1 MNHNS and CDR2 SASEGT. This CDR3 is CASRTLTGVGGYTF. CDR3 coding DNA: TGTGCCAGCAGGACCCTGACAGGGGTGGGAGGCTACACCTTC.

The rearrangement joins TRBV29-1 to TRBJ2-3; 11 positions agree with TRBD1. The V gene's germline CDR1 is SQVTM and CDR2 ANQGSEA. Germline trimming cut 2 bases from V and 6 bases from J; bases unmatched to any gene: 4. The CDR3 sequence is 14 residues long. CDR3 DNA sequence: TGCAGCGTTGAAAAAGGGACAGGGGGGGATACGCAGTATTTT. As protein: CSVEKGTGGDTQYF.

The chain couples TRBV6-6 to TRBJ2-2; a possible D gene is TRBD2 (5 bases). V lost 6 bases, J lost 4 bases, and 15 bases lay in between. The V gene's germline CDR1 is MNHNY and CDR2 SVGAGI (reference sequence). CDR3 length: 15 amino acids. CDR3: CASSFGLTVTGELFF. CDR3 in DNA: TGTGCCAGCAGCTTCGGACTTACGGTCACCGGGGAGCTGTTTTTT.

V is TRBV4-2 and J is TRBJ1-6, with 8 bases aligning to TRBD1. The CDR3 is made up of 16 amino acids. After removal of 1 base from V and 7 bases from J, the junction contained 6 bases not matched to a gene. Germline CDR1 LGHNA, CDR2 YNFKEQ. The CDR3 protein is CASSQGLGQENSPLHF. The CDR3 DNA follows: TGTGCCAGCAGCCAAGGCCTGGGACAGGAGAATTCACCCCTCCACTTT.

J is TRBJ2-5 and V is TRBV6-4; D might be TRBD1 (5 bases). The V and J ends lost 7 bases and 5 bases respectively, with 14 bases between them. Germline V gene lookup returns CDR1 MRHNA and CDR2 SNTAGT. This CDR3 has 13 residues. CDR3 loop: CASTTRGQETQYF. In DNA form, the CDR3 reads TGTGCCAGCACGACAAGGGGCCAGGAGACCCAGTACTTC.

This clone was picked up one time. V is TRBV4-3 and J is TRBJ2-7; D gene uncertain. This CDR3 is built from 17 residues. In germline, CDR1 is LGHNA, CDR2 YSLEER. The V end was cut by 1 base, the J end by 3 bases, with 19 bases between. CDR3 region: CASSQAQSSTYGYEQYF. In DNA, the CDR3 is TGCGCCAGCAGCCAAGCTCAATCTTCCACCTATGGCTACGAGCAGTACTTC.

The gene calls are TRBV25-1 and TRBJ2-7, with TRBD1 as a possible D gene (5 bases). The germline gives CDR1 MGHDK, CDR2 SYGVNS. V was trimmed by 3 bases and J by 5 bases, leaving 11 bases between them. This CDR3 spans 13 amino acids. Written as DNA, the CDR3 is TGTGCCAGCAGTGACCCCGACAGAGACGAGCAGTACTTC. Translated, it gives CASSDPDRDEQYF.

The chain uses TRBV4-3 and TRBJ1-2, with D perhaps TRBD1 (5 bases). The germline V and J ends were trimmed by 1 base and 4 bases, with 7 bases remaining between them. Germline CDR1 is LGHNA and CDR2 is YSLEER. CDR3 length: 13 residues. This CDR3 reads CASSQGQIYGYTF. The CDR3 DNA sequence: TGCGCCAGCAGCCAAGGACAGATCTATGGCTACACCTTC.

The V and J genes are TRBV10-3 and TRBJ1-2; D is ambiguous. Trimming took 0 bases from V and 12 from J, leaving 26 bases between them. Germline V gene lookup returns CDR1 ENHRY and CDR2 SYGVKD. The CDR3 runs 17 residues. The CDR3 sequence: CAISESSLLDSFSPHTF. The CDR3 DNA sequence: TGTGCCATCAGTGAGTCAAGTTTGCTTGATAGTTTTAGTCCACACACCTTC.

This chain connects TRBV18 to TRBJ2-2; weak D call: TRBD2 (5 bases). Germline CDR1 and CDR2: KGHSH and LQKENI. Deletions cut 2 bases from V and 6 bases from J, with 10 bases between. The length of the CDR3 is 14 residues. The CDR3 is CASSPDERAGELFF. The CDR3 DNA reads TGTGCCAGCTCACCAGACGAGAGGGCCGGGGAGCTGTTTTTT.

This clone was observed a few times. This chain connects TRBV2 to TRBJ2-3; the D gene is possibly TRBD2 (6 bases). Between the trimmed V and J ends, which lost 7 bases and 2 bases, there was a span of 25 bases. This CDR3 is built from 18 residues. Germline CDR1 reads SNHLY; CDR2 reads FYNNEI. The CDR3 DNA follows: TGTGCCAGCATTCCATACTCGGGACTGACGCTACTCACAGATACGCAGTATTTT. This codes for CASIPYSGLTLLTDTQYF. Variable domain in full (rest from reference TRBV2 and TRBJ2-3): EPEVTQTPSHQVTQMGQEVILRCVPISNHLYFYWYRQILGQKVEFLVSFYNNEISEKSEIFDDQFSVERPDGSNFTLKIRSTKLEDSAMYFCASIPYSGLTLLTDTQYFGPGTRLTVL.

J is TRBJ2-5 and V is TRBV15, with D perhaps matching TRBD1 (5 bases). Trimming pared 0 bases from V and 4 bases from J, leaving 15 bases between. CDR1 is LNHNV, CDR2 YYDKDF, per germline (reference sequence). CDR3 length: 16 residues. The CDR3, as DNA: TGTGCCACCAGCAGAGAGAGACAGAACGGGCCAGAGACCCAGTACTTC. This gives the protein CATSRERQNGPETQYF. Full variable domain (outside the CDR3, taken from reference TRBV15 and TRBJ2-5): DAMVIQNPRYQVTQFGKPVTLSCSQTLNHNVMYWYQQKSSQAPKLLFHYYDKDFNNEADTPDNFQSRRPNTSFCFLDIRSPGLGDTAMYLCATSRERQNGPETQYFGPGTRLLVL.

The V gene is TRBV6-5, the J gene TRBJ2-7, with 9 bases lining up with TRBD2. This CDR3 is 11 amino acids long. Trimming cost V 8 bases and J 7 bases; bases outside gene matches: 3. Germline V gene lookup returns CDR1 MNHEY and CDR2 SVGAGI. The CDR3 protein is CASFAGGEQYF. The CDR3 coding sequence is TGTGCCAGCTTCGCGGGAGGGGAGCAGTACTTC.

The chain couples TRBV7-3 to TRBJ2-1; the match to TRBD2 covers 8 bases. Trimming cost V 2 bases and J 9 bases; bases outside gene matches: 9. This CDR3 has 15 amino acids. Germline-derived CDR1 and CDR2 are SGHTA and FQGTGA. The CDR3 reads CASSLLSGLDSEQFF. The CDR3 DNA follows: TGTGCCAGCAGCTTATTGTCGGGACTAGACAGTGAGCAGTTCTTC.

DNA for the CDR3: TGCAGCGTTGCCCCCTCCCTGAGCGGGCCTTGGGATGAGCAGTTCTTC. Its translation: CSVAPSLSGPWDEQFF. The J gene is TRBJ2-1, the V gene TRBV29-1, with D maybe TRBD2 (6 bases). Trimming cost V 4 bases and J 8 bases, with 24 bases left between them. Germline V gives CDR1 SQVTM, CDR2 ANQGSEA. CDR3 length: 16 residues.

This chain joins TRBV11-2 and TRBJ1-5, with 8 bases matching TRBD1. Germline V gene data show CDR1 as SGHAT and CDR2 as FQNNGV. V gave up 1 base and J gave up 15 bases; unmatched junction bases: 5. This CDR3 is built from 12 residues. The CDR3 nucleotides read TGTGCCAGCAGCTTAGGGGGGACAGGATTGCATTTT. It is translated as CASSLGGTGLHF.